These 23 T cell receptor beta chains came from one sample sequenced in a study of T cells in lung cancer brain metastases. Repertoires were generated with immunoSEQ multiplex PCR, while TCRdb's copy carries only in-frame clones and drops some. The sample records 350 to 500 clones, 90% being singletons. Material for sequencing was tumor tissue from a brain metastasis. These receptors all come from a man aged 65 to 79 with non-small cell lung cancer that had spread to the brain.

This chain joins TRBV27 and TRBJ2-3, with 7 bases aligning to TRBD2. This CDR3 is built from 15 residues. The V segment lost 3 bases and the J segment 2 bases; nucleotides outside the gene matches: 5. CDR1 and CDR2 from the germline V gene are MNHEY and SMNVEV (reference sequence). Here the CDR3 DNA reads TGTGCCAGCAGTTTTGCGGGGAGGGCCACAGATACGCAGTATTTT. Its protein is CASSFAGRATDTQYF.

The chain carries TRBV6-5 and TRBJ1-1, with no clear D. Trimming pared 1 base from V and 1 base from J, leaving 10 bases between. The CDR3 spans 15 residues. Germline V gene lookup returns CDR1 MNHEY and CDR2 SVGAGI. CDR3 sequence (DNA): TGTGCCAGCAGTTACTTCCCGACCCCGAACACTGAAGCTTTCTTT. This gives the protein CASSYFPTPNTEAFF.

This sequence joins TRBV4-3 and TRBJ2-3; D could derive from TRBD1 or TRBD2 (5 bases each). V lost 1 base, J lost 1 base, and 12 bases lay in between. Germline assignment: CDR1 LGHNA and CDR2 YSLEER. The CDR3 spans 16 residues. CDR3 in DNA: TGCGCCAGCAGCCAAGGAATGGGGACGGGCACAGATACGCAGTATTTT. Protein sequence: CASSQGMGTGTDTQYF.

This sequence joins TRBV6-5 and TRBJ1-5; D gene uncertain. CDR1 is MNHEY and CDR2 is SVGAGI in the germline V gene. Trimming removed 4 bases at V and 2 bases at J, with 12 bases between. CDR3 length: 15 amino acids. The CDR3 here is CASSSIGGGNQPQHF. The CDR3 DNA reads TGTGCCAGCAGTTCAATAGGCGGGGGCAATCAGCCCCAGCATTTT.

The chain uses TRBV7-9 and TRBJ1-6; D is ambiguous. The CDR3 is 16 amino acids. Germline values: CDR1 SEHNR, CDR2 FQNEAQ (reference sequence). Trimming stripped 5 bases from V and 8 bases from J, with 19 bases between. CDR3 DNA sequence: TGTGCCAGCAGCCCATTTGACACGACGGGTTATTCACCCCTCCACTTT. It encodes CASSPFDTTGYSPLHF. Full variable domain (remainder filled in from reference TRBV7-9 and TRBJ1-6): DTGVSQNPRHKITKRGQNVTFRCDPISEHNRLYWYRQTLGQGPEFLTYFQNEAQLEKSRLLSDRFSAERPKGSFSTLEIQRTEQGDSAMYLCASSPFDTTGYSPLHFGNGTRLTVT.

Worth noting for this clone: No conserved phenylalanine or tryptophan ends this CDR3, so it is likely a read error. The chain combines TRBV14 with TRBJ1-2; D remains ambiguous. The ends were cut back, 7 bases at V and 6 bases at J, with 27 bases in the middle. Germline V lookup: CDR1 SGHDN, CDR2 FVKESK. The CDR3 loop spans 17 amino acids. The CDR3 bases are TGTGCCAGCACCCACTTGGAAATCGGGAAAGGTGAAGATGGCTACACCCTC. As protein: CASTHLEIGKGEDGYTL.

The chain couples TRBV7-6 to TRBJ1-2, with no clear D. Germline-derived CDR1 and CDR2 are SGHVS and FNYEAQ. The V and J ends lost 5 bases and 8 bases respectively, with 12 bases between them. CDR3 length equals 12 residues. CDR3 sequence reads: CASSTLPGGYTF. DNA for the CDR3: TGTGCCAGCAGCACACTCCCGGGGGGCTACACCTTC.

This clone came up once. The V call is TRBV13, the J call TRBJ2-3; 8 bases line up with TRBD2. Looked up from germline, CDR1 is PRHDT and CDR2 is FYEKMQ (reference sequence). The CDR3 has 18 residues. V shed 0 bases and J 6 bases; nucleotides not matched to a gene: 14. This CDR3 is CASSLGRKAGVPWDTQYF. In DNA form, the CDR3 reads TGTGCCAGCAGCTTAGGGCGGAAAGCGGGAGTGCCTTGGGATACGCAGTATTTT.

This chain connects TRBV9 to TRBJ2-2; D not certain. CDR3 length: 14 amino acids. Germline V gene data show CDR1 as SGDLS and CDR2 as YYNGEE. The V and J ends lost 3 bases and 1 base respectively, with 7 bases between them. In DNA, the CDR3 is TGTGCCAGCAGCGAAGATATGAACACCGGGGAGCTGTTTTTT. The encoded protein is CASSEDMNTGELFF.

Of note for this clone: This sample includes further DNA sequences coding for the same CDR3. The chain is built from TRBV7-7 and TRBJ2-7; possible D gene TRBD1, 6 bases. The CDR3 contains 15 residues. Trimming removed 5 bases at V and 2 bases at J, with 16 bases between. The germline gives CDR1 SSHAT, CDR2 FNYEAQ (reference sequence). Here the CDR3 reads CASSALQGMAYEQYF. The CDR3 DNA sequence: TGTGCCAGCAGCGCGCTTCAGGGGATGGCCTACGAGCAGTACTTC.

The rearrangement joins TRBV9 to TRBJ2-1, with D perhaps matching TRBD2 (6 bases). The V gene's germline CDR1 is SGDLS and CDR2 YYNGEE. This CDR3 comprises 15 residues. V shed 0 bases and J shed 5 bases, with 12 bases lying between them. CDR3 nucleotides: TGTGCCAGCAGCGTAGACAACGGGAGAAACAATGAGCAGTTCTTC. Encoded protein: CASSVDNGRNNEQFF.

This chain joins TRBV2 and TRBJ2-7; TRBD1 might be the D (6 bases). The CDR3 totals 13 residues. CDR1 SNHLY and CDR2 FYNNEI come from the germline V gene. Trimming took off 3 bases at V and 5 bases at J, with 11 bases between the two ends. In nucleotides, the CDR3 is TGTGCCAGCAGTGAGCAGGGGATGAACGAGCAGTACTTC. This sequence encodes CASSEQGMNEQYF.

The chain couples TRBV25-1 to TRBJ2-3; 7 nucleotides line up with TRBD2. Per the germline V gene, CDR1 is MGHDK and CDR2 is SYGVNS. The CDR3 is 15 amino acids. V shed 7 bases, J shed 2 bases, and the junction held 9 bases outside the gene matches. CDR3 sequence (DNA): TGTGCCAGCACCCACAGGCGGGGGACCACAGATACGCAGTATTTT. Amino acids: CASTHRRGTTDTQYF.

This clone appeared a single time. CDR3 region: CASSLGGRALEQFF. For the CDR3, the DNA is TGCGCCAGCAGCTTGGGCGGGAGGGCCCTTGAGCAGTTCTTC. The gene calls are TRBV5-1 and TRBJ2-1; TRBD2 matches 9 bases. With 0 bases clipped from V and 9 bases from J, the junction kept 4 bases outside the gene matches. The CDR3 spans 14 residues. Per the germline V gene, CDR1 is SGHRS and CDR2 is YFSETQ.

V gene TRBV7-3 combines with J gene TRBJ1-1; D is possibly TRBD1 (5 bases). Germline V lookup: CDR1 SGHTA, CDR2 FQGTGA. Trimming shortened V by 3 bases and J by 5 bases, and 10 bases separated the two germline ends. There are 13 residues in the CDR3. The CDR3 spells CASSFQGGTEAFF. CDR3 DNA: TGTGCCAGCAGCTTCCAGGGAGGAACTGAAGCTTTCTTT. Full variable domain (remainder filled in from reference TRBV7-3 and TRBJ1-1): GAGVSQTPSNKVTEKGKYVELRCDPISGHTALYWYRQSLGQGPEFLIYFQGTGAADDSGLPNDRFFAVRPEGSVSTLKIQRTERGDSAVYLCASSFQGGTEAFFGQGTRLTVV.

The chain employs TRBV25-1 and TRBJ2-3; D perhaps matches TRBD1 (6 bases). The CDR3 has 14 residues. The V gene lost 4 bases and the J gene lost 6 bases, with 14 bases spanning the gap. Germline V gene data show CDR1 as MGHDK and CDR2 as SYGVNS. In DNA form, the CDR3 reads TGTGCCAGCAGTGGGACAGTTCAATTGGATACGCAGTATTTT. Translating it yields CASSGTVQLDTQYF.

This chain joins TRBV7-9 and TRBJ1-4; no reliable D call. The CDR3 covers 14 residues. Germline-derived CDR1 and CDR2 are SEHNR and FQNEAQ (reference sequence). V was cut by 0 bases and J by 5 bases, with 7 bases left in between. The CDR3 protein is CASSLAGQNEKLFF. In DNA form, the CDR3 reads TGTGCCAGCAGCTTAGCTGGTCAGAATGAAAAACTGTTTTTT.

The chain has TRBV6-4 and TRBJ2-1; D call uncertain. The V end lost 2 bases, the J end lost 7 bases, and 21 bases lay between the germline ends. Looked up from germline, CDR1 is MRHNA and CDR2 is SNTAGT. The length of the CDR3 is 17 residues. CDR3 protein: CASSDRSGFSNPNEQFF. The DNA for the CDR3 is TGTGCCAGCAGTGACAGGTCTGGCTTTTCGAATCCGAATGAGCAGTTCTTC.

The sample holds one count of this clone. The chain employs TRBV5-1 and TRBJ2-5; the match to TRBD2 covers 11 bases. With V trimmed by 4 bases and J by 1 base, 12 bases remained unmatched. CDR1 and CDR2 (germline): SGHRS, YFSETQ. This CDR3 has 18 residues. CDR3 sequence: CASSRTTGLAELQETQYF. The CDR3 DNA sequence: TGCGCCAGCAGCCGGACTACGGGACTAGCGGAACTCCAAGAGACCCAGTACTTC.

The chain recombines TRBV21-1 with TRBJ1-1; the table names TRBD1, a call not compared with the DNA. TRBV21-1 is deemed a pseudogene. The CDR3 has 17 residues. The CDR3 sequence is CASSVRDRGEEDTEAFF. CDR3 DNA: TGTGCCAGCAGCGTCCGGGACAGGGGAGAGGAGGACACTGAAGCTTTCTTT.

In this sample, this clone turned up a few times. The rearrangement uses TRBV6-6 and TRBJ2-3; possible D gene TRBD1, 5 bases. CDR1 is MNHNY and CDR2 is SVGAGI in the germline V gene (reference sequence). V was shortened by 4 bases and J by 0 bases, with 11 bases between the two germline ends. The CDR3 sequence is 15 residues long. CDR3: CASSSTTVSTDTQYF. Here the CDR3 DNA reads TGTGCCAGCAGTTCCACGACAGTCAGCACAGATACGCAGTATTTT.

The V and J genes are TRBV2 and TRBJ2-3; no firm D call. The germline V and J ends were trimmed by 5 bases and 3 bases, with 12 bases remaining between them. Germline V lookup: CDR1 SNHLY, CDR2 FYNNEI. This CDR3 comprises 14 residues. The CDR3: CASSRTLGTDTQYF. The CDR3 DNA reads TGTGCCAGCAGTCGAACTTTGGGAACAGATACGCAGTATTTT. The whole variable domain, remainder taken from reference TRBV2 and TRBJ2-3, is EPEVTQTPSHQVTQMGQEVILRCVPISNHLYFYWYRQILGQKVEFLVSFYNNEISEKSEIFDDQFSVERPDGSNFTLKIRSTKLEDSAMYFCASSRTLGTDTQYFGPGTRLTVL.

The chain carries TRBV7-2 and TRBJ2-6; 9 bases are shared with TRBD1. The CDR3 length is 17 residues. The junction had 7 bases not matched to a gene; V was cut back by 5 bases and J by 2 bases. CDR1 is SGHTA and CDR2 is FQGNSA in the germline V gene. In nucleotides, the CDR3 is TGTGCCAGCAGCCCTCCCGGGACAGGGACTGGGGCCAACGTCCTGACTTTC. This gives the protein CASSPPGTGTGANVLTF. Supplemented by reference TRBV7-2 and TRBJ2-6, the full variable domain reads GAGVSQSPSNKVTEKGKDVELRCDPISGHTALYWYRQSLGQGLEFLIYFQGNSAPDKSGLPSDRFSAERTGGSVSTLTIQRTQQEDSAVYLCASSPPGTGTGANVLTFGAGSRLTVL.